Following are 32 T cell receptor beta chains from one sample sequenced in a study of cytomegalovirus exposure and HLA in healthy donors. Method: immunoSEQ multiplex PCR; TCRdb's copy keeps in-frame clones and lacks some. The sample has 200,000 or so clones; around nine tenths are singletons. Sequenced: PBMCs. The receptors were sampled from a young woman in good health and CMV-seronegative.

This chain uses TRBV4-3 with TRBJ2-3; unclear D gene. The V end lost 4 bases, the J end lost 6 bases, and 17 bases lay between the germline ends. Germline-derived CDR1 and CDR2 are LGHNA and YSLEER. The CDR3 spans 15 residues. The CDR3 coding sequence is TGCGCCAGCAGCCGAGTTACCTATTCGGTGGATACGCAGTATTTT. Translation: CASSRVTYSVDTQYF.

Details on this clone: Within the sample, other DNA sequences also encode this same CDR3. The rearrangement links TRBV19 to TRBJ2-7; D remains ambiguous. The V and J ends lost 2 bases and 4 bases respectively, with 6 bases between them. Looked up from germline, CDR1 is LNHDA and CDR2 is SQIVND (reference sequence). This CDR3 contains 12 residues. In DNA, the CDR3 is TGTGCCAGTAGTATACCGGGTTACGAGCAGTACTTC. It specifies CASSIPGYEQYF.

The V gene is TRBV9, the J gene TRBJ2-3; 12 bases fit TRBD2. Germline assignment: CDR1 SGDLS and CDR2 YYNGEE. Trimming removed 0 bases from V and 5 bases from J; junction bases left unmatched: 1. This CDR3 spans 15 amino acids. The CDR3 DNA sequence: TGTGCCAGCAGCGTAGGGACTAGCGGGATAGATACGCAGTATTTT. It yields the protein CASSVGTSGIDTQYF.

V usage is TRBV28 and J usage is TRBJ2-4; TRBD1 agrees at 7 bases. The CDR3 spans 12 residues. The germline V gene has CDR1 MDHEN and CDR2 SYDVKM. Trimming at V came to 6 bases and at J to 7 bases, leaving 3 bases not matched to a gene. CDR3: CASSQTGNIQYF. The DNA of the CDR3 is TGTGCCAGCAGCCAGACAGGGAACATTCAGTACTTC.

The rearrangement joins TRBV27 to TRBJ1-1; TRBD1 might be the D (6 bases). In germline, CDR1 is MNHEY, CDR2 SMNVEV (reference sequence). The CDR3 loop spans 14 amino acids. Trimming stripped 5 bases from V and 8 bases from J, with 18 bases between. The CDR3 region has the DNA TGTGCCAGCAGTCTCCACGGTCGAGACAGGGAAGCTTTCTTT. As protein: CASSLHGRDREAFF.

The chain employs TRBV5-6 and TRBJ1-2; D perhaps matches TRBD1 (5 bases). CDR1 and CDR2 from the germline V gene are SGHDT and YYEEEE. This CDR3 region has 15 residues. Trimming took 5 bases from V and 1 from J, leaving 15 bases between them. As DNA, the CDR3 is TGTGCCAGCAGATTTGGGGGGACCTATAACTATGGCTACACCTTC. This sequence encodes CASRFGGTYNYGYTF.

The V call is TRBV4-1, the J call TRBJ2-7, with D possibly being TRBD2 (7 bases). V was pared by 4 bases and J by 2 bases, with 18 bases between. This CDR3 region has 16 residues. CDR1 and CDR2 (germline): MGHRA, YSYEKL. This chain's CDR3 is CASSPHQGTNAYEQYF. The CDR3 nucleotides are TGCGCCAGCAGCCCACACCAGGGGACTAACGCCTACGAGCAGTACTTC.

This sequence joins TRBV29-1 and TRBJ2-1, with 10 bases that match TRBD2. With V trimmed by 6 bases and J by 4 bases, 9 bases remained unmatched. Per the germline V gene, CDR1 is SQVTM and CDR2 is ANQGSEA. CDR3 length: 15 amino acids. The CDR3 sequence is CSVPEWTSGYNEQFF. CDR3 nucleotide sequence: TGCAGCGTCCCGGAGTGGACTAGCGGTTACAATGAGCAGTTCTTC.

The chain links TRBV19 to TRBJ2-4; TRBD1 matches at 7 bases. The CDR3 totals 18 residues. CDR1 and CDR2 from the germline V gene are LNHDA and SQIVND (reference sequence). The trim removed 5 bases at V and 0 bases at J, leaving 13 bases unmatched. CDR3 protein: CASSPRRGTELAKNIQYF. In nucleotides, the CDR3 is TGTGCCAGTAGTCCACGGCGTGGGACAGAACTAGCCAAAAACATTCAGTACTTC.

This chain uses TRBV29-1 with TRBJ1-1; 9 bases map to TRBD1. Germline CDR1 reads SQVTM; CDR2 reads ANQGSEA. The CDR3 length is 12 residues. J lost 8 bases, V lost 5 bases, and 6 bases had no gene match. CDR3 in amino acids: CSVTGQGREAFF. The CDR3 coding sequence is TGCAGCGTTACGGGACAGGGAAGAGAAGCTTTCTTT.

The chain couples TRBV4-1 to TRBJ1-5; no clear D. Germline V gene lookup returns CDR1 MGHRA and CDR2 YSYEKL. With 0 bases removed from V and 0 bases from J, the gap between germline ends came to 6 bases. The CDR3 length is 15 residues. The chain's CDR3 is CASSQEAVSNQPQHF. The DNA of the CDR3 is TGCGCCAGCAGCCAAGAGGCAGTTAGCAATCAGCCCCAGCATTTT.

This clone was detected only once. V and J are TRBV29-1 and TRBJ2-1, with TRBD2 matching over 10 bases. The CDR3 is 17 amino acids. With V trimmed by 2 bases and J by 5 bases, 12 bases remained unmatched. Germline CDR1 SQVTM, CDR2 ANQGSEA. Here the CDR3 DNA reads TGCAGCGTTGAATGGGCCCTAGCGGGAGTCATTGACAATGAGCAGTTCTTC. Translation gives CSVEWALAGVIDNEQFF.

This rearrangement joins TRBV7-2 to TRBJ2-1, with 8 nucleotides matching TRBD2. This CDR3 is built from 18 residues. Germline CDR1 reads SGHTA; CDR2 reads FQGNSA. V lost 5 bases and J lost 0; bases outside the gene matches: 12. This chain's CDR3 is CASSTTESGRSSYNEQFF. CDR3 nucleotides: TGTGCCAGCAGCACAACCGAGAGCGGGAGAAGCTCCTACAATGAGCAGTTCTTC. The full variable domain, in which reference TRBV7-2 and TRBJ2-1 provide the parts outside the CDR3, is GAGVSQSPSNKVTEKGKDVELRCDPISGHTALYWYRQSLGQGLEFLIYFQGNSAPDKSGLPSDRFSAERTGGSVSTLTIQRTQQEDSAVYLCASSTTESGRSSYNEQFFGPGTRLTVL.

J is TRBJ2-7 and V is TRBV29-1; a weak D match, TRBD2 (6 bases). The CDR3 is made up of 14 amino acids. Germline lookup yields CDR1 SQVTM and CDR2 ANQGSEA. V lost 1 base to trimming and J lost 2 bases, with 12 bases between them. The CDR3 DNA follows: TGCAGCGTTGAAGTAGCGGACTCCCCCTACGAGCAGTACTTC. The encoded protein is CSVEVADSPYEQYF.

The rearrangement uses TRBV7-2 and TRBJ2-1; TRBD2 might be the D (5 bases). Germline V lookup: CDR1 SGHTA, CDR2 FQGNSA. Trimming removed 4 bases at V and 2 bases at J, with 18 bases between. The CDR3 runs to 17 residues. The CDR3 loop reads CASSSARGREAYNEQFF. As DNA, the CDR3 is TGTGCCAGCAGCTCAGCCCGGGGAAGGGAAGCCTACAATGAGCAGTTCTTC.

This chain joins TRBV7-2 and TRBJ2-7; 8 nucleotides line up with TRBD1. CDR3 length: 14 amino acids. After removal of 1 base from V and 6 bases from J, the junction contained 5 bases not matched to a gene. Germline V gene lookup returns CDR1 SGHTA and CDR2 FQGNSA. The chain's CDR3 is CASSLGTTGGEQYF. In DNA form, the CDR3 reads TGTGCCAGCAGCTTAGGGACCACAGGGGGCGAGCAGTACTTC.

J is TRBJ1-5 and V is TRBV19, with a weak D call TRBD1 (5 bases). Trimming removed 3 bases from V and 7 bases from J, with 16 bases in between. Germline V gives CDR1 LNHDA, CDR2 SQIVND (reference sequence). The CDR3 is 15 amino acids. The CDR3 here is CASSMGGDLNQPQHF. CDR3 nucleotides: TGTGCCAGTAGTATGGGAGGGGACCTAAACCAGCCCCAGCATTTT.

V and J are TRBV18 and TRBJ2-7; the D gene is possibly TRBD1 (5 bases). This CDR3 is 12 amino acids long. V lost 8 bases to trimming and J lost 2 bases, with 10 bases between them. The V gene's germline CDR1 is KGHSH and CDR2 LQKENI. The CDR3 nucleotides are TGTGCCAGCGGTGGACAAGCCTACGAGCAGTACTTC. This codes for CASGGQAYEQYF.

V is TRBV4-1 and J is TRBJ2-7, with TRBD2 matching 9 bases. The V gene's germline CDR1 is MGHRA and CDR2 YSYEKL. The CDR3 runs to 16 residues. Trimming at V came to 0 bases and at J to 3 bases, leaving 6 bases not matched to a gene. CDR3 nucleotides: TGCGCCAGCAGCCAAGAGAGAGCGGGAGGCGTCTACGAGCAGTACTTC. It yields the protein CASSQERAGGVYEQYF.

The chain's CDR3 is CSAVSEETQYF. CDR3 DNA sequence: TGCAGTGCGGTGTCAGAAGAGACCCAGTACTTC. The chain couples TRBV20-1 to TRBJ2-5; D uncertain. V was pared by 6 bases and J by 3 bases, with 8 bases between. The germline V gene has CDR1 DFQATT and CDR2 SNEGSKA (reference sequence). The CDR3 length is 11 residues.

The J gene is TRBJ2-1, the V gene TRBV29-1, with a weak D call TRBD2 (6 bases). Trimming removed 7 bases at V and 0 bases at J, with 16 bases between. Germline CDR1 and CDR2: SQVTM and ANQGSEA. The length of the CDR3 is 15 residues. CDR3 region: CSAVGDSSSYNEQFF. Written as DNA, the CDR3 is TGCAGCGCTGTCGGGGACTCAAGCTCCTACAATGAGCAGTTCTTC.

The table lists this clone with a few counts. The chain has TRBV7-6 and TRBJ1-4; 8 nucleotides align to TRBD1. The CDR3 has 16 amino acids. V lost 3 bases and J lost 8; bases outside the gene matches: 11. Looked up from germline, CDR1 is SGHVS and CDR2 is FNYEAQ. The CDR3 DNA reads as TGTGCCAGCAGCTTCGCCCACAGGGGGACGGACGAAAAACTGTTTTTT. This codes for CASSFAHRGTDEKLFF.

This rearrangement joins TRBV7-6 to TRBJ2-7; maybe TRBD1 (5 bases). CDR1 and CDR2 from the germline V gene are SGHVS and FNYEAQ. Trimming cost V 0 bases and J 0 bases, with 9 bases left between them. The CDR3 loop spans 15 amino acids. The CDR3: CASSLAQGHSYEQYF. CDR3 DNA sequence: TGTGCCAGCAGCTTAGCGCAGGGTCACTCCTACGAGCAGTACTTC.

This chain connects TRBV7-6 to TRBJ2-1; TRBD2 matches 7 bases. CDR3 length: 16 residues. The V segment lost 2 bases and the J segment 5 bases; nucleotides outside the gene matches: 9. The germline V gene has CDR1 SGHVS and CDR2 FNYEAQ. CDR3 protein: CASSLNQRESHNEQFF. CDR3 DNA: TGTGCCAGCAGCTTAAATCAGCGGGAAAGCCACAATGAGCAGTTCTTC.

CDR3 nucleotide sequence: TGTGCCAGCAGCGCCTTCTCGGGGGGACAGGGGGACGAGCAGTACTTC. Protein sequence: CASSAFSGGQGDEQYF. This chain joins TRBV9 and TRBJ2-7; 11 bases align to TRBD1. This CDR3 is 16 amino acids long. The V gene end was trimmed by 3 bases and the J gene end by 5 bases; junction bases not matched to a gene: 10. Germline V gene lookup returns CDR1 SGDLS and CDR2 YYNGEE.

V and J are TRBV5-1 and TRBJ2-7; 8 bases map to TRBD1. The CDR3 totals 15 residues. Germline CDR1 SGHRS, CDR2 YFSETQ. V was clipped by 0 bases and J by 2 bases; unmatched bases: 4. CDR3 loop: CASSLVGGQAYEQYF. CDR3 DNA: TGCGCCAGCAGCTTGGTCGGGGGACAGGCCTACGAGCAGTACTTC.

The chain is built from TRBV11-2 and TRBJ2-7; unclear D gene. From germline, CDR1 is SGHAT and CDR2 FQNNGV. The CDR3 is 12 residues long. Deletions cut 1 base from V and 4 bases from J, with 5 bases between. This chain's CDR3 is CASSLAQYEQYF. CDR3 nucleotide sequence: TGTGCCAGCAGCTTAGCCCAGTACGAGCAGTACTTC.

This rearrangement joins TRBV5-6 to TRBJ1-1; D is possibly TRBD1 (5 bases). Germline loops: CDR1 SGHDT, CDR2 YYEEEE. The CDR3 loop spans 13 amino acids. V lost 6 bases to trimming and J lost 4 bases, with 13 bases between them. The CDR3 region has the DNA TGTGCCAGCACCGTGGGTAGGGGCACTGAAGCTTTCTTT. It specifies CASTVGRGTEAFF. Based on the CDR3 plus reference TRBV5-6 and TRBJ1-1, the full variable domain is DAGVTQSPTHLIKTRGQQVTLRCSPKSGHDTVSWYQQALGQGPQFIFQYYEEEERQRGNFPDRFSGHQFPNYSSELNVNALLLGDSALYLCASTVGRGTEAFFGQGTRLTVV.

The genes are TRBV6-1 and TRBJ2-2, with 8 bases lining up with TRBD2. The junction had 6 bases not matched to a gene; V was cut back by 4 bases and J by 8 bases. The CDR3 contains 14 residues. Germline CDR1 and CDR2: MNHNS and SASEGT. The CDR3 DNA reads TGTGCCAGCAGTGGGGCGGGAGGTTCTGGGGAGCTGTTTTTT. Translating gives CASSGAGGSGELFF.

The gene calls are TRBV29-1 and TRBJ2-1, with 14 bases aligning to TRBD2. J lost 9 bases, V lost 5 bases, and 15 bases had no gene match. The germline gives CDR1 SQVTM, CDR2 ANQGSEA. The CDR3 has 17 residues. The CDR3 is CSVLPFGTSGRGGEQFF. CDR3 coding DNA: TGCAGCGTTCTCCCATTCGGGACTAGCGGGAGAGGGGGTGAGCAGTTCTTC.

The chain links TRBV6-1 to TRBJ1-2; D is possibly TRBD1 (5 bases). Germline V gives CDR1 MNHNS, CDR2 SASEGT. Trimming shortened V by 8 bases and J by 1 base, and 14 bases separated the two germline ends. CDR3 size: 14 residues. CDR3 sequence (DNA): TGTGCCAGCCGGGGGTCAGCGCTTAACTATGGCTACACCTTC. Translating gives CASRGSALNYGYTF.

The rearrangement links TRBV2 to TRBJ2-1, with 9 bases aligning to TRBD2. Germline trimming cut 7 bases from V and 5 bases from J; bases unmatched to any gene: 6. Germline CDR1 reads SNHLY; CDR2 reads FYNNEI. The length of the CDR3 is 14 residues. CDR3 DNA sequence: TGTGCCAGCATCGAGGGACTAGCTGACAATGAGCAGTTCTTC. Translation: CASIEGLADNEQFF. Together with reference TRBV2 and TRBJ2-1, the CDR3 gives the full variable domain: EPEVTQTPSHQVTQMGQEVILRCVPISNHLYFYWYRQILGQKVEFLVSFYNNEISEKSEIFDDQFSVERPDGSNFTLKIRSTKLEDSAMYFCASIEGLADNEQFFGPGTRLTVL.